This T cell receptor (beta chain) was identified during a study of T cell changes during pregnancy in multiple sclerosis. Clones were sequenced by immunoSEQ multiplex PCR, and TCRdb holds only the in-frame ones, with some missing. This sample has about 79,000 clones, with 90% to 95% found just once. Germline V lookup: CDR1 MNHEY, CDR2 SVGAGI. The CDR3 sequence is 14 residues long. Deletions cut 0 bases from V and 5 bases from J, with 10 bases between. This chain uses TRBV6-5 with TRBJ1-1; tentative D call: TRBD1 (5 bases). The receptor comes from a female donor in good health, enrolled as a control in a pregnancy study. The input for sequencing was peripheral blood, taken in the second trimester of pregnancy. In DNA form, the CDR3 reads TGTGCCAGCAGTTACTCCCGGGGGGGGACTGAAGCTTTCTTT. This sequence encodes CASSYSRGGTEAFF.